Shown below are 22 T cell receptor beta chains from a single sample sequenced in a study of blood T cell repertoires in COVID-19. Only in-frame clones appear in the TCRdb table, and some are missing; sequencing was by immunoSEQ multiplex PCR. The sample has approximately 90,000 clones; around 88% are singletons. Sequencing was performed on peripheral blood. The receptors here all came from an elderly man with active or convalescent COVID-19.

This clone was counted between two and nine times. This chain links TRBV6-5 with TRBJ2-7; 8 bases fit TRBD1. J lost 6 bases, V lost 7 bases, and 8 bases had no gene match. Germline CDR1 MNHEY, CDR2 SVGAGI. The CDR3 consists of 13 residues. The CDR3 bases are TGTGCCAGCAACTTGGCAGGGGGCAGCGAGCAGTACTTC. Encoded protein: CASNLAGGSEQYF.

In this sample, this clone turned up a few times. The chain carries TRBV30 and TRBJ1-6; D not certain. The germline V gene encodes CDR1 GTSNPN and CDR2 SVGIG (reference sequence). V was shortened by 4 bases and J by 11 bases, with 15 bases between the two germline ends. The CDR3 runs to 13 residues. CDR3 loop: CAWTDLLRAPLHF. CDR3 in DNA: TGTGCCTGGACCGATCTTCTTCGGGCACCCCTCCACTTT. The whole variable domain, remainder taken from reference TRBV30 and TRBJ1-6, is SQTIHQWPATLVQPVGSPLSLECTVEGTSNPNLYWYRQAAGRGLQLLFYSVGIGQISSEVPQNLSASRPQDRQFILSSKKLLLSDSGFYLCAWTDLLRAPLHFGNGTRLTVT.

V is TRBV15 and J is TRBJ1-4; the D is unclear. The V gene lost 7 bases and the J gene lost 4 bases, with 10 bases spanning the gap. This CDR3 comprises 13 residues. The germline V gene encodes CDR1 LNHNV and CDR2 YYDKDF (reference sequence). The CDR3 nucleotides are TGTGCCACCAAGTCGGTCGGTAATGAAAAACTGTTTTTT. This gives the protein CATKSVGNEKLFF.

The rearrangement uses TRBV28 and TRBJ2-3, with D perhaps matching TRBD1 (5 bases). V was cut by 3 bases and J by 3 bases, with 13 bases left in between. This CDR3 comprises 15 residues. Germline loops: CDR1 MDHEN, CDR2 SYDVKM. CDR3 nucleotides: TGTGCCAGCAGTTTTATCAGGGAAGCGACAGATACGCAGTATTTT. It translates to CASSFIREATDTQYF.

The genes are TRBV14 and TRBJ2-6; 8 bases agree with TRBD1. CDR1 and CDR2 from the germline V gene are SGHDN and FVKESK. The length of the CDR3 is 17 residues. V lost 3 bases, J lost 1 base, and 5 bases stayed unmatched. Here the CDR3 reads CASSHGQGLSGANVLTF. The CDR3 bases are TGTGCCAGCAGCCATGGACAGGGTTTGTCTGGGGCCAACGTCCTGACTTTC. Based on the CDR3 plus reference TRBV14 and TRBJ2-6, the full variable domain is EAGVTQFPSHSVIEKGQTVTLRCDPISGHDNLYWYRRVMGKEIKFLLHFVKESKQDESGMPNNRFLAERTGGTYSTLKVQPAELEDSGVYFCASSHGQGLSGANVLTFGAGSRLTVL.

This chain joins TRBV28 and TRBJ1-2, with 7 bases identical to TRBD1. Germline CDR1 MDHEN, CDR2 SYDVKM. CDR3 length equals 14 residues. Trimming took 5 bases from V and 8 from J; bases not matched to a gene: 11. CDR3 loop: CASSPGGGAGGYTF. The CDR3 DNA reads as TGTGCCAGCAGTCCAGGAGGGGGCGCGGGAGGCTACACCTTC.

The genes are TRBV9 and TRBJ1-1, with 10 bases identical to TRBD1. V shed 4 bases and J 1 base; nucleotides not matched to a gene: 4. There are 15 residues in the CDR3. CDR1 and CDR2 from the germline V gene are SGDLS and YYNGEE. This CDR3 reads CASSPGQGRNTEAFF. CDR3 nucleotides: TGTGCCAGCAGCCCGGGACAGGGGAGGAACACTGAAGCTTTCTTT.

This clone was observed a single time. The V gene is TRBV12-3 or TRBV12-4, the J gene TRBJ1-4, with D unresolved. This CDR3 contains 12 residues. The V and J ends lost 5 bases and 3 bases respectively, with 4 bases between them. DNA of the CDR3: TGTGCCAGCAGTCGCGCTAATGAAAAACTGTTTTTT. Translated: CASSRANEKLFF.

The gene calls are TRBV28 and TRBJ1-2, with D possibly being TRBD1 (6 bases). The germline CDR1 and CDR2 sequences are MDHEN and SYDVKM. The CDR3 is made up of 14 amino acids. Trimming took off 7 bases at V and 6 bases at J, with 18 bases between the two ends. The DNA for the CDR3 is TGTGCCAGCACCTCCTTAGGGGGTCAAGATGGCTACACCTTC. Residues: CASTSLGGQDGYTF.

The V gene is TRBV6-1, the J gene TRBJ2-1, with D possibly matching TRBD1 (5 bases). In germline, CDR1 is MNHNS, CDR2 SASEGT. This CDR3 is built from 16 residues. Trimming took 4 bases from V and 0 from J, leaving 13 bases between them. The CDR3 spells CASSGLADISYNEQFF. The CDR3 bases are TGTGCCAGCAGTGGTCTCGCGGACATCTCCTACAATGAGCAGTTCTTC.

DNA of the CDR3: TGTGCCAGCAGTTTATCGGATAGGGGGAATTCACCCCTCCACTTT. Translating gives CASSLSDRGNSPLHF. The chain employs TRBV27 and TRBJ1-6; weak D call: TRBD1 (6 bases). The CDR3 is made up of 15 amino acids. CDR1 is MNHEY and CDR2 is SMNVEV in the germline V gene (reference sequence). V was pared by 0 bases and J by 7 bases, with 10 bases between.

The rearrangement joins TRBV5-4 to TRBJ2-7, with D possibly matching TRBD2 (5 bases). There are 14 residues in the CDR3. Trimming removed 0 bases at V and 3 bases at J, with 10 bases between. Germline CDR1 reads SGHNT; CDR2 reads YYREEE (reference sequence). CDR3 loop: CASSLGAGSYEQYF. As DNA, the CDR3 is TGTGCCAGCAGCTTGGGGGCTGGGAGCTACGAGCAGTACTTC.

The V call is TRBV19, the J call TRBJ2-7; 9 bases map to TRBD2. J was trimmed by 3 bases and V by 4 bases; bases with no gene match: 10. The CDR3 extends over 16 amino acids. Germline CDR1 and CDR2: LNHDA and SQIVND (reference sequence). CDR3 DNA sequence: TGTGCCAGTAGTAGGCCCTTAGCGGGAGCGATCTACGAGCAGTACTTC. This translates into CASSRPLAGAIYEQYF.

As DNA, the CDR3 is TGTGCCAGCAGCCACCCTTTTTCCAGGGGGACTACTGAAGCTTTCTTT. It specifies CASSHPFSRGTTEAFF. J is TRBJ1-1 and V is TRBV3-1 (or the pseudogene TRBV3-2), with 7 bases fitting TRBD1. This CDR3 has 16 amino acids. Germline V CDR1 and CDR2: LGHDT, YNNKEL (reference sequence). V shed 3 bases, J shed 5 bases, and the junction held 12 bases outside the gene matches.

The rearrangement joins TRBV7-2 to TRBJ2-3, with 12 bases that match TRBD2. V was pared by 6 bases and J by 10 bases, with 8 bases of the junction left unmatched. The CDR3 length is 14 residues. CDR1 is SGHTA and CDR2 is FQGNSA in the germline V gene. The CDR3 nucleotides read TGTGCCAGCAGGGCAGGACTAGCGGGGACGGCGCAGTATTTT. Protein product: CASRAGLAGTAQYF.

The gene calls are TRBV5-4 and TRBJ1-2; tentatively, D is TRBD1 (5 bases). V was shortened by 0 bases and J by 8 bases, with 17 bases between the two germline ends. The CDR3 contains 15 residues. Germline CDR1 SGHNT, CDR2 YYREEE (reference sequence). The CDR3 reads CASSLVAPRVGGYTF. The CDR3 DNA sequence: TGTGCCAGCAGCTTGGTAGCCCCCAGGGTCGGCGGCTACACCTTC.

The gene calls are TRBV28 and TRBJ1-5; 8 bases match TRBD1. CDR1 and CDR2 from the germline V gene are MDHEN and SYDVKM. The junction had 6 bases not matched to a gene; V was cut back by 6 bases and J by 5 bases. CDR3 length equals 14 residues. CDR3 DNA sequence: TGTGCCAGCAGGGGAATACAGGGGGATCAGCCCCAGCATTTT. This sequence encodes CASRGIQGDQPQHF.

The chain joins TRBV5-1 to TRBJ2-1, with TRBD2 identical over 9 bases. Germline-derived CDR1 and CDR2 are SGHRS and YFSETQ. The CDR3 has 14 amino acids. Unmatched junction bases numbered 4, after V lost 1 base and J lost 8 bases. Here the CDR3 reads CASSLSGGRDEQFF. CDR3 bases: TGCGCCAGCAGCTTGTCGGGCGGGAGGGATGAGCAGTTCTTC.

This clone occurred a few times. This chain links TRBV5-1 with TRBJ2-7; 8 positions agree with TRBD1. CDR3 length equals 14 residues. CDR1 SGHRS and CDR2 YFSETQ come from the germline V gene. V was pared by 3 bases and J by 5 bases, with 7 bases of the junction left unmatched. This CDR3 is CASSSQGTGDEQYF. CDR3 nucleotide sequence: TGCGCCAGCAGCTCACAGGGGACAGGAGACGAGCAGTACTTC.

The genes are TRBV6-2 or TRBV6-3 and TRBJ2-4; the match to TRBD1 covers 8 bases. The CDR3 covers 15 residues. Germline V gene sequence: CDR1 MNHEY, CDR2 SVGEGT. Trimming at V came to 5 bases and at J to 7 bases, leaving 10 bases not matched to a gene. DNA for the CDR3: TGTGCCAGCAGTACTCGGACAGGGCGTATGAACATTCAGTACTTC. This sequence encodes CASSTRTGRMNIQYF.

This clone appeared once. The chain combines TRBV12-3 or TRBV12-4 with TRBJ1-1, with a weak D call TRBD1 (6 bases). There are 13 residues in the CDR3. Between the trimmed V and J ends, which lost 6 bases and 1 base, there was a span of 9 bases. This CDR3 reads CASRLTGNTEAFF. The CDR3 coding sequence is TGTGCCAGCAGACTGACAGGGAACACTGAAGCTTTCTTT.

The chain recombines TRBV6-5 with TRBJ1-4, with D possibly TRBD1 on 6 matching bases. Germline lookup yields CDR1 MNHEY and CDR2 SVGAGI. The CDR3 contains 13 residues. V was pared by 3 bases and J by 6 bases, with 8 bases between. CDR3 sequence: CASSYSGDEKLFF. The CDR3 nucleotides are TGTGCCAGCAGTTATTCAGGGGATGAAAAACTGTTTTTT.